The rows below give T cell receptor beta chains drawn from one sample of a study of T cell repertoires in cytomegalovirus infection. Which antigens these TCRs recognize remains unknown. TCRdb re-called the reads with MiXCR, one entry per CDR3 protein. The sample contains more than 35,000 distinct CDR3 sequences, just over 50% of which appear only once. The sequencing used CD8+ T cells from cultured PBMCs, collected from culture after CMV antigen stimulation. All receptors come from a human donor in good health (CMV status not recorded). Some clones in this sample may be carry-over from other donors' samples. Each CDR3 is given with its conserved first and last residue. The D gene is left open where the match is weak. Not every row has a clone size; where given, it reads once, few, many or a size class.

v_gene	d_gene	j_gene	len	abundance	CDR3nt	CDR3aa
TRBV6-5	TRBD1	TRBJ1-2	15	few	TGTGCCAGCAGGCCCGACAGGGGACTTAGTTTCGGCTACACCTTC	CASRPDRGLSFGYTF
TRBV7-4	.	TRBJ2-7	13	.	TGTGCCAGCAGCTTAGTTGACAGATACGAGCAGTACTTC	CASSLVDRYEQYF
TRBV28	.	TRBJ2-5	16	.	TGTGCCAGCAGTTTAAGGGCAGCAGAGGGGGTCGTGACCCAGTACTTC	CASSLRAAEGVVTQYF
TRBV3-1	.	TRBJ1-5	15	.	TGTGCCAGCGGAATATCGGACAGACCCCATCAGCCCCAGCATTTT	CASGISDRPHQPQHF
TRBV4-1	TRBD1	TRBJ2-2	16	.	TGTGCCAGCAGCCCGGGACAGGGGAAGAACACCGGGGAGCTGTTTTTT	CASSPGQGKNTGELFF
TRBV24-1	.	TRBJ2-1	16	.	TGTGCCACCAGTGATCCCGGACAGAGCCAGCATGATGAGCAGTTCTTC	CATSDPGQSQHDEQFF
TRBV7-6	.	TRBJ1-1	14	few	TGTGCCAGCAGCACTACAGGGTGGTCGGGTGAAGCTTTCTTT	CASSTTGWSGEAFF
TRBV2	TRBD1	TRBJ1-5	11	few	TGTGCCAGCGGCCGGACAGGGCCCCAGCATTTT	CASGRTGPQHF
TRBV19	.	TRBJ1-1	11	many	TGTGCCAGTAGTATTTACACTGAAGCTTTCTTT	CASSIYTEAFF
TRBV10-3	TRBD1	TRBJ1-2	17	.	TGTGCCATCAGGGGACAGAGGGACCTTTACGTCAACTATGGCTACACCTTC	CAIRGQRDLYVNYGYTF
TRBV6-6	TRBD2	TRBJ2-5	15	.	TGTGCCAGCAGTAGCCGACTAGCGGGGCAAGAGACCCAGTACTTC	CASSSRLAGQETQYF
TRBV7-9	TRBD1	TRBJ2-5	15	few	TGTGCCAGCAGCTTAGGGGACAGGAAACAAGAGACCCAGTACTTC	CASSLGDRKQETQYF
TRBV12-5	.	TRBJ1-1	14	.	TGTGCTAGTGGTTTGTCCGTCGGGTACACTGAAGCTTTCTTT	CASGLSVGYTEAFF
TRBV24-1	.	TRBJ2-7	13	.	TGTGCCACCAGTGATGATACAGGGTCCGAGCAGTACTTC	CATSDDTGSEQYF
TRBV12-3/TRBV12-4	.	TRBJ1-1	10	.	TGTGCCAGCAGTTATAGGCGAGCTTTCTTT	CASSYRRAFF
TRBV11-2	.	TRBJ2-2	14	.	TGTGCCAGCAGCTTAGTGGCGGGGCCCGGGGAGCTGTTTTTT	CASSLVAGPGELFF
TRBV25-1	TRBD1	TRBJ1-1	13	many	TGTGCCAGCACCCTCGGGACAGGCACTCAGGCTTTCTTT	CASTLGTGTQAFF
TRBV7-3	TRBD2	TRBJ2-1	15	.	TGTGCCAGCAGCTTCGGGGGGGGGGCCTACAATGAGCAGTTCTTC	CASSFGGGAYNEQFF
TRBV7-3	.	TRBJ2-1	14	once	TGTGCCAGCAGCTTAAGTCCTAGCGACAATGAGCAGTTCTTC	CASSLSPSDNEQFF
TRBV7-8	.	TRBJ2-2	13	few	TGTGCCCCCGGACAACTGAACACCGGGGAGCTGTTTTTT	CAPGQLNTGELFF
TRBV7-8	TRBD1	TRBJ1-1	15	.	TGTGCCAGCAGCCGAGGGGGCAGCATGAACACTGAAGTTTTCTTT	CASSRGGSMNTEVFF
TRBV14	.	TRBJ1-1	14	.	TGTGCCAGCAGCCCTGGACAGCGTCTCACTGAAGCTTTCTTT	CASSPGQRLTEAFF
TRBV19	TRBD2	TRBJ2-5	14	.	TGTGCCACAAGGACTAGCGGGAGCCAAGAGACCCAGTACTTC	CATRTSGSQETQYF
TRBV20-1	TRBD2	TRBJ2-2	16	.	TGCAGTGCTAGAGATAGAGGGGAGGGCCGCACCGGGGAGCTGTTTTTT	CSARDRGEGRTGELFF